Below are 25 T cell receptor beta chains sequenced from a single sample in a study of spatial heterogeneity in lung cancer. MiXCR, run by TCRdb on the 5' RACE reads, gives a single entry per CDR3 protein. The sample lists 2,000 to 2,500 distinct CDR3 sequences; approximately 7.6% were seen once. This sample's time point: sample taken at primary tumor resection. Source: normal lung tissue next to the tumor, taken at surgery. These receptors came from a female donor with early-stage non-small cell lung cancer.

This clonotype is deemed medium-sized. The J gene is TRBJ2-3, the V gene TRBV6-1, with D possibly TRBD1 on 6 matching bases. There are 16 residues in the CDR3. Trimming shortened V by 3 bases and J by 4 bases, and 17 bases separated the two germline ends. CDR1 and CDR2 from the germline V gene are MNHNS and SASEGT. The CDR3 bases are TGTGCCAGCAGTGATGGAGACAGGTGGTCGGCAGATACGCAGTATTTT. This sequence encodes CASSDGDRWSADTQYF.

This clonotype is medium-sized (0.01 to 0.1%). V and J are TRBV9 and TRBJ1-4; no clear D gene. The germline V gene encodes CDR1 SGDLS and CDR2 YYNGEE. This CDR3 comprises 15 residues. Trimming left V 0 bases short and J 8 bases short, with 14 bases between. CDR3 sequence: CASSVDPTEGEKLFF. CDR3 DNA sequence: TGTGCCAGCAGCGTAGATCCCACGGAAGGGGAAAAACTGTTTTTT.

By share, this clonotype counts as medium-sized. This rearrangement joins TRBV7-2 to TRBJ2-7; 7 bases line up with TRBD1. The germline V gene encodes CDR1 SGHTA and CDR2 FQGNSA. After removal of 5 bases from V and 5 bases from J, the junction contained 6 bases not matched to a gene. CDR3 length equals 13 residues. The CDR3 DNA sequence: TGTGCCAGCAGCCCCCGACAGGGCGACGAGCAGTACTTC. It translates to CASSPRQGDEQYF.

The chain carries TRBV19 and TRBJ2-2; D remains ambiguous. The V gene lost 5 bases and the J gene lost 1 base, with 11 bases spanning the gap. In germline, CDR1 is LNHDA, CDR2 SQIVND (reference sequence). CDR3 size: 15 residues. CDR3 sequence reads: CASSLSGQNTGELFF. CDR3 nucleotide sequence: TGTGCCAGTAGTCTCTCCGGGCAGAACACCGGGGAGCTGTTTTTT.

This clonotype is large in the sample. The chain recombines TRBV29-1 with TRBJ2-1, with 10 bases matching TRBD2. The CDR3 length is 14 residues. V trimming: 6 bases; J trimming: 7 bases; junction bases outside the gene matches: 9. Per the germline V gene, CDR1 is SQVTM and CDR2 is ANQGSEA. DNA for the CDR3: TGCAGCGTGGGTACTAGCGGGATGCGGAATGAGCAGTTCTTC. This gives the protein CSVGTSGMRNEQFF.

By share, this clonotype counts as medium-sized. The CDR3 DNA reads as TGTGCCAGCAGTGACTCGGCAGGGGACTACGAGCAGTACTTC. It yields the protein CASSDSAGDYEQYF. The chain recombines TRBV6-4 with TRBJ2-7; D is possibly TRBD1 (6 bases). Trimming removed 0 bases from V and 3 bases from J, with 9 bases in between. CDR1 MRHNA and CDR2 SNTAGT come from the germline V gene. The CDR3 loop spans 14 amino acids.

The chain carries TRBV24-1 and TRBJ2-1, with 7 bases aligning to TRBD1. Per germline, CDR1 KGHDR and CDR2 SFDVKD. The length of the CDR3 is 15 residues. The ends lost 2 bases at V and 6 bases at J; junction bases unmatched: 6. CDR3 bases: TGTGCCACCAGTGATTGGGACAGTCCCTCCAATGAGCAGTTCTTC. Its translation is CATSDWDSPSNEQFF.

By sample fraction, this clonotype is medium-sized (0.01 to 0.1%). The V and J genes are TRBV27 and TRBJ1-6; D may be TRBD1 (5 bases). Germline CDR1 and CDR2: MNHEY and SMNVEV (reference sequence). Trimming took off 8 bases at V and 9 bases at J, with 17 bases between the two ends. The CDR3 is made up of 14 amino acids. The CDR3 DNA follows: TGTGCCAGCGGACCAGGCAGGGCCAGTTCACCCCTCCACTTT. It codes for CASGPGRASSPLHF.

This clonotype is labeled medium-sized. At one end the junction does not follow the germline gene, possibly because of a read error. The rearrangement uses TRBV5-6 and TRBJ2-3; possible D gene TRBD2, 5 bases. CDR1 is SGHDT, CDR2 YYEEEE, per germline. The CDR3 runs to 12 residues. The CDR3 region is CASSSLGDTRYF. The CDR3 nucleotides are TGTGCCAGCAGCTCTCTGGGAGATACGCGGTATTTT.

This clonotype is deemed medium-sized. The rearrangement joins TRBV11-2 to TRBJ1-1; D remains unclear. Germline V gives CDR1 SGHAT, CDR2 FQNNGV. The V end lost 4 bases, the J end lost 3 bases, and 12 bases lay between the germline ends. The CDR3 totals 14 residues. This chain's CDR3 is CASSWMTRDTEAFF. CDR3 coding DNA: TGTGCCAGCAGCTGGATGACGAGGGACACTGAAGCTTTCTTT.

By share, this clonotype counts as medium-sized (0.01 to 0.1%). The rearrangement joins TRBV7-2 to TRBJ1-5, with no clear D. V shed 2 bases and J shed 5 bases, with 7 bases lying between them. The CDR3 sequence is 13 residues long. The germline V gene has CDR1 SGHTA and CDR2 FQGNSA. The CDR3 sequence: CASSLWRDQPQHF. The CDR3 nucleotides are TGTGCCAGCAGCTTATGGCGGGATCAGCCCCAGCATTTT.

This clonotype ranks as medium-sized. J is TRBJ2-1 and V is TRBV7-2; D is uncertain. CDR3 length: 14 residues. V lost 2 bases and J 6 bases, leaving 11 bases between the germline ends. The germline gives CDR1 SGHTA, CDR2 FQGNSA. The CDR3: CASSLIPFPNEQFF. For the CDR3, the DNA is TGTGCCAGCAGCTTAATTCCTTTTCCCAATGAGCAGTTCTTC.

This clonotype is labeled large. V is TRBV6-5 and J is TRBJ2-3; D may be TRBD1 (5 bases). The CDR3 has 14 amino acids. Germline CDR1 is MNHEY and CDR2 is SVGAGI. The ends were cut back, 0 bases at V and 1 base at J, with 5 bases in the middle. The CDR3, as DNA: TGTGCCAGCAGTTACTCCAGGGGCACAGATACGCAGTATTTT. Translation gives CASSYSRGTDTQYF.

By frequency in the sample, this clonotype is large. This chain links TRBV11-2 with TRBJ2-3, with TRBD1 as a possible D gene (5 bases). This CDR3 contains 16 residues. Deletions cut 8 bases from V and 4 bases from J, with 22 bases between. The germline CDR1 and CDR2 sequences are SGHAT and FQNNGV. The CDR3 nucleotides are TGTGCCAGCCTATTAGGCATGGGGCTTCTGGCAGATACGCAGTATTTT. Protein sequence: CASLLGMGLLADTQYF.

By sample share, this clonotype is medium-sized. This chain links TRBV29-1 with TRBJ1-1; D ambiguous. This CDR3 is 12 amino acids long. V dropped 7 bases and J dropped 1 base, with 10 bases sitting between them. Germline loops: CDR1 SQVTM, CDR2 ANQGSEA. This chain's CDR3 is CSARTANTEAFF. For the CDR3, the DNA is TGCAGCGCCCGAACAGCGAACACTGAAGCTTTCTTT.

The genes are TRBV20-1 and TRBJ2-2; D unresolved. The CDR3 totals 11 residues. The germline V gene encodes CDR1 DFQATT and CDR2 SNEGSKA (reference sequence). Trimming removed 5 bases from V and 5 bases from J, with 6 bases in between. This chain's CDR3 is CSAPRTGELFF. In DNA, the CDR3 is TGCAGTGCTCCGCGGACCGGGGAGCTGTTTTTT.

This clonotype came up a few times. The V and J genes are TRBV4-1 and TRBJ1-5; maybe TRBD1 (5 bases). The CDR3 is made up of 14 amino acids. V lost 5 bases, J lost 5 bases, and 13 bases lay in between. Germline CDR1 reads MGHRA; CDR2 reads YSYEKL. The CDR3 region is CASSSRDVYQPQHF. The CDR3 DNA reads TGCGCCAGCAGCTCCCGGGACGTATATCAGCCCCAGCATTTT.

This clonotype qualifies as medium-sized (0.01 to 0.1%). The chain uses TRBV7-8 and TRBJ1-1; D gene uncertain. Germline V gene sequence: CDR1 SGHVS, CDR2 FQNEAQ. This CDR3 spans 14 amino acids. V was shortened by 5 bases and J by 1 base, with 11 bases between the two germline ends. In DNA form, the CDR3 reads TGTGCCAGCAGCATCCGAACAGAGAACACTGAAGCTTTCTTT. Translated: CASSIRTENTEAFF.

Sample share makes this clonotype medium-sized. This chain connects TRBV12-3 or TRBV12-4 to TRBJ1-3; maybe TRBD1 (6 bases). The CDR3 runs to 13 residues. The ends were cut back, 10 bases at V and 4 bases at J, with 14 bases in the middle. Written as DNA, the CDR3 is TGTGCCACCACTGGACAGTCCGGAAACACCATATATTTT. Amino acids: CATTGQSGNTIYF.

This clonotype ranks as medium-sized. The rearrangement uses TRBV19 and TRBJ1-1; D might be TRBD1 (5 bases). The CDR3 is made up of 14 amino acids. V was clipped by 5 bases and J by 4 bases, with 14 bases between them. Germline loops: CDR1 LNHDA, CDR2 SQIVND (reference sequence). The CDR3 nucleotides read TGTGCCAGTAGTCCGGGACTGGAACGCACTGAAGCTTTCTTT. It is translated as CASSPGLERTEAFF.

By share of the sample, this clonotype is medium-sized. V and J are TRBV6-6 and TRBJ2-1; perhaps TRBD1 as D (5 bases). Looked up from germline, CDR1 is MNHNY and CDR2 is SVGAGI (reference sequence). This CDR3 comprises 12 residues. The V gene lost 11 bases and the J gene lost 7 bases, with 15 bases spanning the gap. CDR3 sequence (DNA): TGTGCCGGTAACCTAGGGGCGAATGAGCAGTTCTTC. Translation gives CAGNLGANEQFF.

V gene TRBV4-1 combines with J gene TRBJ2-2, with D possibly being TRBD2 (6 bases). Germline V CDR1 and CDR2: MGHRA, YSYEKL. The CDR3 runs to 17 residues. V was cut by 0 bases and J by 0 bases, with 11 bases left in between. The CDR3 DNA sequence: TGCGCCAGCAGCCAAGAAGCGGAGGGAGCGAACACCGGGGAGCTGTTTTTT. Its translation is CASSQEAEGANTGELFF.

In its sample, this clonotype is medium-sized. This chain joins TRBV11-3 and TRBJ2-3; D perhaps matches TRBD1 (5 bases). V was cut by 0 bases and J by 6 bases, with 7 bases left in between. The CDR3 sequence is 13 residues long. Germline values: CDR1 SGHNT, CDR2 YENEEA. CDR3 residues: CASSLDYRDTQYF. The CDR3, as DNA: TGTGCCAGCAGCTTAGATTACAGGGATACGCAGTATTTT.

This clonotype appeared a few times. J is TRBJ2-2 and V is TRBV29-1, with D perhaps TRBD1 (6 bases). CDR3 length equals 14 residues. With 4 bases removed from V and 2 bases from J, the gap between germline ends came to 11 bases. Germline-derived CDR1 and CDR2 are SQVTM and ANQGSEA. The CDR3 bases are TGCAGCGTTGTAACAGGGACCAACACCGGGGAGCTGTTTTTT. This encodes CSVVTGTNTGELFF.

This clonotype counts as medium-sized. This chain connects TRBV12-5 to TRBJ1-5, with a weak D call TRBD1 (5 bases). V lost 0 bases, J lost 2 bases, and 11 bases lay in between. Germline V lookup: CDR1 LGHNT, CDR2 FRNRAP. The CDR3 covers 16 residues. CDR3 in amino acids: CASGLVHGARNQPQHF. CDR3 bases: TGTGCTAGTGGTTTGGTACATGGGGCTCGCAATCAGCCCCAGCATTTT.